This record concerns one T cell receptor beta chain sequence. Its antigen is not known. The sample comes from a study of OX40 agonist ivuxolimab in advanced cancers. Study results and caveats: On average, CD8+ T cells had more expanded clones than CD4+. Blood T cells, both CD4+ and CD8+, expanded clonally by week 6 at 0.1 to 3.0 mg/kg.

Per germline, CDR1 MNHEY and CDR2 SMNVEV (reference sequence). The V and J ends lost 5 bases and 6 bases, in that order; junction bases with no gene match: 3. The CDR3 is 12 amino acids. Autoimmune disease history or systemic immunosuppression led to patient exclusion. The assay was immunoSEQ multiplex PCR, and TCRdb's table has in-frame clones only and misses some. This table has approximately 92,000 clones, 95% to 96% appearing once. The receptor's source is an adult with an advanced solid tumor such as melanoma, head and neck, liver or kidney cancer. The V and J genes are TRBV27 and TRBJ2-7, with 8 bases that match TRBD2. This sample comprised CD4+ or CD8+ T cells sorted from blood, obtained in a trial of the OX40 agonist ivuxolimab. CDR3 sequence reads: CASSERGGEQYF. For the CDR3, the DNA is TGTGCCAGCAGTGAACGGGGGGGCGAGCAGTACTTC.